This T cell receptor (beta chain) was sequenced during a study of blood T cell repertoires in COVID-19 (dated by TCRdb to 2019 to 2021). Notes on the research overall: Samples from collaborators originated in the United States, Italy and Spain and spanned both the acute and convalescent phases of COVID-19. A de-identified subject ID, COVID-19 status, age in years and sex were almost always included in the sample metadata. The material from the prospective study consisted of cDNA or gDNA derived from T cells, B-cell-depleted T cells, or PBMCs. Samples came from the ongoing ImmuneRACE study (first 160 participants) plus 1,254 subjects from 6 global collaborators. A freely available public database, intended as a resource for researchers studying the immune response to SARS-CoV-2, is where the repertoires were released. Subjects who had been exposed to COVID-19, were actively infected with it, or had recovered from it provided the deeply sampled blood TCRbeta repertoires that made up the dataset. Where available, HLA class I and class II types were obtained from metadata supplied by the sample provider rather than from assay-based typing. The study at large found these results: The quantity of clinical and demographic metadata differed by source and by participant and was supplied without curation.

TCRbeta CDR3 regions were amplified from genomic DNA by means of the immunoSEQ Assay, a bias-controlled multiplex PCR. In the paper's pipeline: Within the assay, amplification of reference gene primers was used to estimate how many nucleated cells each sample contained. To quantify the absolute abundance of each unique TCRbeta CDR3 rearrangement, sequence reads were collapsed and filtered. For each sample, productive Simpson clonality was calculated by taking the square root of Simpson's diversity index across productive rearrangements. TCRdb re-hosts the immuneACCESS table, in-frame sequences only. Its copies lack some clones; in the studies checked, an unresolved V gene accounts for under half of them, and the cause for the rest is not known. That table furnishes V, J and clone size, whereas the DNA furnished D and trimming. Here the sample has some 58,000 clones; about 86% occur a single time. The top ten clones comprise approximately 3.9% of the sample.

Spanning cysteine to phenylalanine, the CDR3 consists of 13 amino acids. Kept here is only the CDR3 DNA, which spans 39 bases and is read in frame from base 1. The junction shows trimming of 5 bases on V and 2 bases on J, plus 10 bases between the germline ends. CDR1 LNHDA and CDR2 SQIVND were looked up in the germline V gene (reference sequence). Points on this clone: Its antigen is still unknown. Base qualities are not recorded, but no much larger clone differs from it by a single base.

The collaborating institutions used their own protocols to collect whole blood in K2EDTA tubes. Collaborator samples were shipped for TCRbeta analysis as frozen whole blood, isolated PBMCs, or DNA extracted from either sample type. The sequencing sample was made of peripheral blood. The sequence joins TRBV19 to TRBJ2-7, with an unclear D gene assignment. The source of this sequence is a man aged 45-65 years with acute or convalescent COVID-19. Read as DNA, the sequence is TGTGCCAGTAGTTACCGGGTAGCCTACGAGCAGTACTTC. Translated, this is CASSYRVAYEQYF.